Following are 28 T cell receptor beta chains from one sample sequenced in a study of T cells after yellow fever vaccination (dated by TCRdb to between 2018 and 2021). According to the study, the label for this sample's treatment or condition signals: live attenuated yellow fever vaccine strain. Library construction relied on 5' RACE. The run used an Illumina HiSeq 2500. TCRdb passed the public sequencing reads through fastp at Q25 and MiXCR, retaining productive beta sequences. Identical CDR3 proteins give one entry, which carries the most common genes and DNA. For this sample there are approximately 350,000 distinct CDR3 sequences; around a tenth appear just once. 15% to 20% of the sample goes to the ten largest clones. Sequenced material: PBMCs, taken on the day of the first yellow fever vaccination. Source of these receptors: a man aged 18 to 29 who received the YFV17D yellow fever vaccine.

The V gene is TRBV28, the J gene TRBJ2-2; 8 positions match TRBD2. The CDR3 consists of 16 residues. Germline-derived CDR1 and CDR2 are MDHEN and SYDVKM. The trim removed 4 bases at V and 0 bases at J, leaving 4 bases unmatched. The CDR3 protein is CASSSAGAANTGELFF. The CDR3 nucleotides are TGTGCCAGCAGTTCAGCGGGGGCCGCGAACACCGGGGAGCTGTTTTTT.

This clonotype was recorded a few times. This sequence joins TRBV7-6 and TRBJ2-7, with 8 positions matching TRBD2. V shed 0 bases, J shed 4 bases, and the junction held 8 bases outside the gene matches. Germline CDR1 is SGHVS and CDR2 is FNYEAQ. The CDR3 is made up of 16 amino acids. In DNA form, the CDR3 reads TGTGCCAGCAGCTTAGCAGCGGGGGAAGGGTTGTACGAGCAGTACTTC. This translates into CASSLAAGEGLYEQYF.

The chain combines TRBV5-6 with TRBJ2-1; the match to TRBD1 covers 7 bases. V gave up 0 bases and J gave up 0 bases; unmatched junction bases: 9. This CDR3 contains 18 residues. CDR1 SGHDT and CDR2 YYEEEE come from the germline V gene. The CDR3 here is CASSLGFLGQSSYNEQFF. The CDR3 DNA follows: TGTGCCAGCAGCTTGGGATTCTTGGGACAGAGCTCCTACAATGAGCAGTTCTTC.

This clonotype was recorded a few times. This sequence joins TRBV7-3 and TRBJ2-3; TRBD2 matches 7 bases. This CDR3 is built from 15 residues. The germline V gene has CDR1 SGHTA and CDR2 FQGTGA. With 1 base clipped from V and 2 bases from J, the junction kept 3 bases outside the gene matches. The CDR3: CASSLRGGTTDTQYF. CDR3 bases: TGTGCCAGCAGCTTAAGGGGAGGGACCACAGATACGCAGTATTTT.

The rearrangement uses TRBV4-3 and TRBJ2-5; 7 nucleotides align to TRBD2. J was trimmed by 3 bases and V by 2 bases; bases with no gene match: 12. The CDR3 consists of 17 residues. Germline CDR1 reads LGHNA; CDR2 reads YSLEER. For the CDR3, the DNA is TGCGCCAGCAGCCAAATCGTCGTCGGGACTAAAAAAGAGACCCAGTACTTC. Its translation is CASSQIVVGTKKETQYF.

This clonotype was picked up a small number of times. This chain uses TRBV6-1 with TRBJ1-6; D might be TRBD1 (5 bases). The V end was cut by 6 bases, the J end by 0 bases, with 12 bases between. CDR1 is MNHNS and CDR2 is SASEGT in the germline V gene. The CDR3 has 16 amino acids. The CDR3 is CASRGLRSSYNSPLHF. CDR3 bases: TGTGCCAGCAGGGGACTTAGAAGCTCCTATAATTCACCCCTCCACTTT.

This clonotype was counted ten times or more. The chain carries TRBV5-1 and TRBJ1-2; D unresolved. Trimming cost V 0 bases and J 8 bases, with 14 bases left between them. Germline V gene lookup returns CDR1 SGHRS and CDR2 YFSETQ. The length of the CDR3 is 14 residues. In DNA, the CDR3 is TGCGCCAGCAGCTTGGAGGGCCCCTCAGGAGGCTACACCTTC. This gives the protein CASSLEGPSGGYTF.

This clonotype was detected only once. J is TRBJ2-2 and V is TRBV19, with TRBD1 as a possible D gene (6 bases). Trimming pared 6 bases from V and 1 base from J, leaving 12 bases between. Germline CDR1 and CDR2: LNHDA and SQIVND (reference sequence). This CDR3 contains 15 residues. The CDR3, as DNA: TGTGCCAGTAGGACCGGGACATTGAACACCGGGGAGCTGTTTTTT. Residues: CASRTGTLNTGELFF.

This clonotype came up a few times. V is TRBV11-2 and J is TRBJ2-6, with TRBD1 matching over 9 bases. The trim removed 3 bases at V and 0 bases at J, leaving 9 bases unmatched. Germline CDR1 reads SGHAT; CDR2 reads FQNNGV. This CDR3 has 19 amino acids. This CDR3 reads CASSFLGTGIHSGANVLTF. The CDR3 bases are TGTGCCAGCAGCTTTCTGGGGACAGGGATTCACTCTGGGGCCAACGTCCTGACTTTC.

The genes are TRBV5-5 and TRBJ1-4; possibly TRBD1 for D (5 bases). V shed 4 bases and J shed 5 bases, with 12 bases lying between them. The CDR3 contains 14 residues. CDR1 is SGHKS and CDR2 is YYEKEE in the germline V gene (reference sequence). The CDR3 DNA follows: TGTGCCAGCAGCCCCGAGTGGGGCAATGAAAAACTGTTTTTT. Encoded protein: CASSPEWGNEKLFF.

The rearrangement links TRBV3-1 to TRBJ2-5; 11 bases match TRBD1. The CDR3 extends over 15 amino acids. Germline V gene lookup returns CDR1 LGHDT and CDR2 YNNKEL (reference sequence). Trimming at V came to 4 bases and at J to 4 bases, leaving 5 bases not matched to a gene. The CDR3 loop is CASSPWDRGVETQYF. The CDR3 DNA sequence: TGTGCCAGCAGCCCCTGGGACAGGGGGGTAGAGACCCAGTACTTC.

This clonotype showed up just a few times. V is TRBV4-3 and J is TRBJ1-1; no firm D call. From germline, CDR1 is LGHNA and CDR2 YSLEER. The germline V and J ends were trimmed by 1 base and 5 bases, with 14 bases remaining between them. This CDR3 is 15 amino acids long. For the CDR3, the DNA is TGCGCCAGCAGCCAAGGCGCTTACTCCCCGACTGAAGCTTTCTTT. This sequence encodes CASSQGAYSPTEAFF.

This clonotype has more than one count but fewer than ten. The J gene is TRBJ2-1, the V gene TRBV19; 8 bases line up with TRBD2. Germline loops: CDR1 LNHDA, CDR2 SQIVND (reference sequence). With V trimmed by 1 base and J by 9 bases, 8 bases remained unmatched. The CDR3 is 15 residues long. In DNA, the CDR3 is TGTGCCAGTAGTATAGTTGCGGGGGGCCGGGGTGAGCAGTTCTTC. Protein sequence: CASSIVAGGRGEQFF.

The table lists this clonotype with many counts. This sequence joins TRBV12-3 or TRBV12-4 and TRBJ2-5; D remains unclear. The CDR3 extends over 16 amino acids. The germline V and J ends were trimmed by 3 bases and 0 bases, with 14 bases remaining between them. For the CDR3, the DNA is TGTGCCAGCAGTTTTTTGCTGCTGGGGTACCAAGAGACCCAGTACTTC. Residues: CASSFLLLGYQETQYF.

CDR3 nucleotides: TGCAGTGCTAGTGCCCGGGACAGGGGCGCTGAAGCTTTCTTT. It yields the protein CSASARDRGAEAFF. V is TRBV20-1 and J is TRBJ1-1; 10 nucleotides agree with TRBD1. Germline V gene sequence: CDR1 DFQATT, CDR2 SNEGSKA (reference sequence). The V gene end was trimmed by 3 bases and the J gene end by 6 bases; junction bases not matched to a gene: 7. This CDR3 is built from 14 residues.

The chain joins TRBV4-1 to TRBJ2-1, with TRBD1 matching over 9 bases. The CDR3 has 18 residues. Trimming cost V 1 base and J 0 bases; bases outside gene matches: 7. Per germline, CDR1 MGHRA and CDR2 YSYEKL. CDR3 sequence: CASSQGLGQGSSYNEQFF. CDR3 DNA: TGCGCCAGCAGCCAAGGCCTTGGACAGGGGAGCTCCTACAATGAGCAGTTCTTC.

This clonotype has just a few counts. The V call is TRBV10-3, the J call TRBJ2-2; 15 bases match TRBD2. This CDR3 has 18 residues. Germline CDR1 and CDR2: ENHRY and SYGVKD. After removal of 4 bases from V and 0 bases from J, the junction contained 3 bases not matched to a gene. In nucleotides, the CDR3 is TGTGCCATCAGTGGGGGACTAGCGGGGGGAACGAACACCGGGGAGCTGTTTTTT. Its protein product is CAISGGLAGGTNTGELFF.

This clonotype occurred a few times. This chain links TRBV6-1 with TRBJ1-6; 7 bases map to TRBD1. CDR1 MNHNS and CDR2 SASEGT come from the germline V gene. The CDR3 is made up of 16 amino acids. J gave up 7 bases and V 6 bases, and 12 bases lay outside the gene matches. CDR3 in amino acids: CASRTTSGTDNSPLHF. Here the CDR3 DNA reads TGTGCCAGCAGAACAACGTCCGGGACAGACAATTCACCCCTCCACTTT.

The genes are TRBV9 and TRBJ2-5; 7 nucleotides align to TRBD1. Germline assignment: CDR1 SGDLS and CDR2 YYNGEE. The CDR3 contains 16 residues. V lost 3 bases, J lost 5 bases, and 13 bases stayed unmatched. The CDR3 DNA follows: TGTGCCAGCAGCGGTGGAGTTGGCAGGGGGTGGGAGACCCAGTACTTC. Its translation is CASSGGVGRGWETQYF.

The chain links TRBV5-1 to TRBJ2-3; the match to TRBD2 covers 9 bases. The germline V gene has CDR1 SGHRS and CDR2 YFSETQ. CDR3 length: 17 residues. With V trimmed by 0 bases and J by 2 bases, 7 bases remained unmatched. The CDR3 sequence is CASSLEASSGVTDTQYF. CDR3 sequence (DNA): TGCGCCAGCAGCTTGGAAGCTTCTAGCGGGGTCACAGATACGCAGTATTTT.

V gene TRBV24-1 combines with J gene TRBJ2-1; 9 bases fit TRBD1. V trimming: 7 bases; J trimming: 4 bases; junction bases outside the gene matches: 7. The CDR3 consists of 15 residues. CDR1 is KGHDR and CDR2 is SFDVKD in the germline V gene. DNA of the CDR3: TGTGCCACCAGGCCCGGGACAGGGTCGTACAATGAGCAGTTCTTC. Its translation is CATRPGTGSYNEQFF.

This clonotype has just a few counts. The chain recombines TRBV2 with TRBJ2-5, with D unresolved. Germline V gene lookup returns CDR1 SNHLY and CDR2 FYNNEI. V was trimmed by 8 bases and J by 0 bases, leaving 13 bases between them. The CDR3 is 14 amino acids. The CDR3 DNA sequence: TGTGCCAGCGCGTCCAGGCTATACCAAGAGACCCAGTACTTC. The encoded protein is CASASRLYQETQYF.

The chain links TRBV20-1 to TRBJ2-5; D tentatively reads TRBD1 or TRBD2 (5 bases each). Germline CDR1 and CDR2: DFQATT and SNEGSKA (reference sequence). The CDR3 contains 15 residues. The V end lost 3 bases, the J end lost 1 base, and 15 bases lay between the germline ends. In DNA, the CDR3 is TGCAGTGCTAGTGAGGGGACCCAGCGCCAAGAGACCCAGTACTTC. This codes for CSASEGTQRQETQYF.

Concerning this clonotype: A much larger clone is a single base away; this may be a read error. The CDR3 carries no conserved terminal phenylalanine or tryptophan, so it likely arises from a read error. The V and J genes are TRBV5-1 and TRBJ2-3; TRBD1 might be the D (6 bases). The germline CDR1 and CDR2 sequences are SGHRS and YFSETQ. This CDR3 is 14 amino acids long. The ends were cut back, 1 base at V and 6 bases at J, with 12 bases in the middle. This chain's CDR3 is CASSLTGSVDTQYS. CDR3 DNA sequence: TGCGCCAGCAGCTTGACAGGGTCCGTGGATACGCAGTATTCT.

The chain employs TRBV27 and TRBJ2-7; possibly TRBD2 for D (7 bases). Germline assignment: CDR1 MNHEY and CDR2 SMNVEV (reference sequence). The V end was cut by 6 bases, the J end by 0 bases, with 21 bases between. The CDR3 loop spans 17 amino acids. CDR3 amino acids: CASRGVGGGPRSYEQYV. The CDR3 DNA follows: TGTGCCAGCAGGGGGGTGGGAGGGGGACCTCGCTCCTACGAGCAGTACGTC.

This chain uses TRBV20-1 with TRBJ2-1; D perhaps matches TRBD2 (5 bases). Germline V gene lookup returns CDR1 DFQATT and CDR2 SNEGSKA (reference sequence). V lost 3 bases and J 8 bases, leaving 20 bases between the germline ends. The CDR3 is 15 residues long. CDR3 coding DNA: TGCAGTGCTAGTGTAGGAGGACTTAGCTTTGATGAGCAGTTCTTC. Translating it yields CSASVGGLSFDEQFF.

The chain joins TRBV6-2 or TRBV6-3 to TRBJ2-7; a possible D gene is TRBD1 (6 bases). The CDR3 sequence is 15 residues long. In germline, CDR1 is MNHEY, CDR2 SVGEGT. V lost 6 bases and J 5 bases, leaving 20 bases between the germline ends. The CDR3 sequence: CASSTGSWHLDEQYV. DNA for the CDR3: TGTGCCAGCAGCACAGGGTCGTGGCACTTGGACGAGCAGTACGTC.

The table lists this clonotype with a few counts. The chain combines TRBV9 with TRBJ2-2, with D possibly matching TRBD2 (7 bases). Germline CDR1 SGDLS, CDR2 YYNGEE. V lost 3 bases, J lost 1 base, and 16 bases lay in between. The CDR3 runs 17 residues. In nucleotides, the CDR3 is TGTGCCAGCAGCGCCCTCGCGGGGGCCGTGAACACCGGGGAGCTGTTTTTT. It yields the protein CASSALAGAVNTGELFF. Supplemented by reference TRBV9 and TRBJ2-2, the full variable domain reads DSGVTQTPKHLITATGQRVTLRCSPRSGDLSVYWYQQSLDQGLQFLIQYYNGEERAKGNILERFSAQQFPDLHSELNLSSLELGDSALYFCASSALAGAVNTGELFFGEGSRLTVL.